This T cell receptor beta chain was obtained from a study of cytomegalovirus exposure and HLA in healthy donors. Only in-frame clones appear in the TCRdb table, and some are missing; sequencing was by immunoSEQ multiplex PCR. The table shows 130,000 to 150,000 clones, with 85% to 90% occurring only once. This CDR3 contains 15 residues. Between the trimmed V and J ends, which lost 6 bases and 5 bases, there was a span of 19 bases. Germline assignment: CDR1 WSHSY and CDR2 SAAADI. The sequence was collected from a young woman in good health and CMV-seropositive. Material: PBMCs. The gene calls are TRBV10-2 and TRBJ1-1; TRBD1 might be the D (5 bases). The CDR3 nucleotides read TGCGCCAGCAGCAGCGTGGGGCAGGGAGGTACTGAAGCTTTCTTT. Translation gives CASSSVGQGGTEAFF.